This TCR beta chain was captured in a study of blood T cells in healthy people across ages. Study-wide points: No one knew whether donors had CMV, which possibly confounded expanded clonotype changes.

For the second PCR, which ran for 7 to 11 cycles, a sample-barcoded 5' primer and a J-beta primer mix were used. Every molecule of cDNA carried a tag from a template-switch adaptor with 12 random nucleotides. TCRdb fed the 5' RACE reads into MiXCR, producing one record per CDR3 protein. The sample has 890,000 or so distinct CDR3 sequences; roughly 60% are singletons. This clonotype turned up a few times. The antigen is unknown. Germline V gene lookup returns CDR1 SGHTA and CDR2 FQGNSA. CDR3 length: 16 amino acids. With 1 base clipped from V and 3 bases from J, the junction kept 7 bases outside the gene matches.

The sequence came from a man aged 25 to 40 in good health. This sequence joins TRBV7-2 and TRBJ2-7; 9 positions agree with TRBD1. The sequencing sample was made of blood. The CDR3 sequence: CASSLELWGQGYEQYF. The CDR3 DNA follows: TGTGCCAGCAGCTTAGAACTCTGGGGACAGGGCTACGAGCAGTACTTC.